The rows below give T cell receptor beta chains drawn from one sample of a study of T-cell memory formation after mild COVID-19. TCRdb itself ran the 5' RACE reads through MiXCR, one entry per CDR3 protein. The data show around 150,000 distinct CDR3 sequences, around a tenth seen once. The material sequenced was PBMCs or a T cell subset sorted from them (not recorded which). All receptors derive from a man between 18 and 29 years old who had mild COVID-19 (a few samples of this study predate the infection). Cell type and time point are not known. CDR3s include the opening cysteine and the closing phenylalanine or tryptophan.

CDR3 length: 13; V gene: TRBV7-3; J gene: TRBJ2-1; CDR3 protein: CASSPSPVTEQFF
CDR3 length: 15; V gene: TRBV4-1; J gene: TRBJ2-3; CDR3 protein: CASSQELTGPDTQYF
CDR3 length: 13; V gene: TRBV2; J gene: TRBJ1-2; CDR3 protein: CASSLQELLGYTF
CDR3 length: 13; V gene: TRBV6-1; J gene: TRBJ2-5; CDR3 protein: CASSGDSGETQYF
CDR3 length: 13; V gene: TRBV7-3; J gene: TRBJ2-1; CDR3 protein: CASSPMRGDEQFF
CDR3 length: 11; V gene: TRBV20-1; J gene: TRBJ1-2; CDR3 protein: CSARINYGYTF
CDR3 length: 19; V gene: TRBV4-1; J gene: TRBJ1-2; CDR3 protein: CASSRAESGTGARWYGYTF
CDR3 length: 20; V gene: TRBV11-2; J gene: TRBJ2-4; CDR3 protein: CASSAVDRGFRDRAKNIQYF
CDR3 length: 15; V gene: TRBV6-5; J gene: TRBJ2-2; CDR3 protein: CASSSGGAGTGELFF
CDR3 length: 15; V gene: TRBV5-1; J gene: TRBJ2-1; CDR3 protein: CASSQSGTGPSLGFF
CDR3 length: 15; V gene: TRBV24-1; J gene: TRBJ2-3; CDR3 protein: CATSLGGQITDTQYF
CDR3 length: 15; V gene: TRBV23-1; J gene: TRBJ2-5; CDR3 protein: CASSQRVGFGETQYF
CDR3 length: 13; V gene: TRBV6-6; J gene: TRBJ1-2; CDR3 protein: CASSYSIQYGYTF
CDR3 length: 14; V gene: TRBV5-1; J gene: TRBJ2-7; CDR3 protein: CASSFSAGAYEQYF
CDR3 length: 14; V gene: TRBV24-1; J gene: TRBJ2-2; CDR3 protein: CATSGTGVPGELFF
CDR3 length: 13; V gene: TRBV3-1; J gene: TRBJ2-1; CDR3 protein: CASSQGPVNEQFF
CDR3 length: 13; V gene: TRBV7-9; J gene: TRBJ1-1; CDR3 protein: CASSLTGRGEAFF
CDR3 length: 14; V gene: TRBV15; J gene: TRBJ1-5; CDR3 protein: CATSIGARDQPQHF